This T cell receptor (beta chain) appears in the sequencing data of a study of low-dose radiotherapy and immunotherapy resistance in tumors. First-strand cDNA used TRAV- and TRBV-specific primers, covering alpha and beta chains. Amplification of TCRs used a constant-region primer and V-primer adapter for about 19 PCR cycles. TCRdb reprocessed the reads with MiXCR, giving one entry per CDR3 protein. The sample records approximately 90,000 distinct CDR3 sequences, more than 8% being singletons. Documented time point: before trial treatment. CDR3 length: 15 amino acids. Looked up from germline, CDR1 is LGHDT and CDR2 is YNNKEL (reference sequence). Trimming pared 4 bases from V and 3 bases from J, leaving 16 bases between. In this sample, this clonotype turned up many times.

V is TRBV3-1 and J is TRBJ2-7; possibly TRBD1 for D (6 bases). The source material was PBMCs, sampled before treatment. The source is a male donor with prostate cancer. CDR3 in DNA: TGTGCCAGCAGCCTCCTCCCGGGACACCTCTACGAGCAGTACTTC. Amino acids: CASSLLPGHLYEQYF.